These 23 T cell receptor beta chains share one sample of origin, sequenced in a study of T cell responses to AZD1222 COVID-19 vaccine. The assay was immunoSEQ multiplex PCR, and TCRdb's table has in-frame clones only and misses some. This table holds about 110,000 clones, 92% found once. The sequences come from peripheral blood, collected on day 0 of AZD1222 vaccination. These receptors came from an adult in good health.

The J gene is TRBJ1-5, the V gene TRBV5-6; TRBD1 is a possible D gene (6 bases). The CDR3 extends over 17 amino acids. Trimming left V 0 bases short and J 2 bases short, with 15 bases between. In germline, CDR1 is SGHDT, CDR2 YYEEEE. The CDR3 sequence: CASSLVGGYIGNQPQHF. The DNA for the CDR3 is TGTGCCAGCAGCTTGGTGGGGGGCTATATTGGCAATCAGCCCCAGCATTTT.

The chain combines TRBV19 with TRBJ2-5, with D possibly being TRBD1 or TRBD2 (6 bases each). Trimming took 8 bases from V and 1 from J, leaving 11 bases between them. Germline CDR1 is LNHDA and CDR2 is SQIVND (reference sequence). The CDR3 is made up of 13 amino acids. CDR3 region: CASGGGIQETQYF. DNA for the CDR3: TGTGCCAGTGGGGGCGGGATCCAAGAGACCCAGTACTTC.

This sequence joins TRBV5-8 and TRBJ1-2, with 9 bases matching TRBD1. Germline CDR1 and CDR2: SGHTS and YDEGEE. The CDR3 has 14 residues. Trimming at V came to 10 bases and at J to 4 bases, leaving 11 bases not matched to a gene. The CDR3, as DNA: TGTGCCGGGTTAGACGACAGGGGGATCTATGGCTACACCTTC. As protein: CAGLDDRGIYGYTF.

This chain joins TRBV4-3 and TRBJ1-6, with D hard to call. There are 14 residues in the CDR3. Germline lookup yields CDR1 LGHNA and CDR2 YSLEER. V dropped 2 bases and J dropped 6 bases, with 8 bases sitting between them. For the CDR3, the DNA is TGCGCCAGCAGCCAAATAGAGTCTAATTCACCCCTCCACTTT. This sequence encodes CASSQIESNSPLHF.

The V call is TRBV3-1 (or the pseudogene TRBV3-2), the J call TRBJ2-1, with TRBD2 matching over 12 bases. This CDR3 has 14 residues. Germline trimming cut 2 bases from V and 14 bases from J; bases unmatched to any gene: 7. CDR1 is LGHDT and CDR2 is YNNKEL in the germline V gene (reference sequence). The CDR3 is CASSQTTSGSLEFF. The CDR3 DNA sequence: TGTGCCAGCAGCCAAACGACTAGCGGGAGTCTGGAGTTCTTC.

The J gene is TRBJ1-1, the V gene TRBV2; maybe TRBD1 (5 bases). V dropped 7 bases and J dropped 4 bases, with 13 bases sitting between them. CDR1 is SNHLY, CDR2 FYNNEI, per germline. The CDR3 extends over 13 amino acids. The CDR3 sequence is CASTGTRSTEAFF. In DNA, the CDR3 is TGTGCCAGCACCGGGACCCGGTCCACTGAAGCTTTCTTT.

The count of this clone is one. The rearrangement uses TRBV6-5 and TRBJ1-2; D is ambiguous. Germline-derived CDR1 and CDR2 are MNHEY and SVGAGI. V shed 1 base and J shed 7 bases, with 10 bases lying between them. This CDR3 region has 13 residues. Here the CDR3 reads CASSYLGSGGYTF. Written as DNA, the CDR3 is TGTGCCAGCAGTTACTTGGGAAGCGGTGGCTACACCTTC.

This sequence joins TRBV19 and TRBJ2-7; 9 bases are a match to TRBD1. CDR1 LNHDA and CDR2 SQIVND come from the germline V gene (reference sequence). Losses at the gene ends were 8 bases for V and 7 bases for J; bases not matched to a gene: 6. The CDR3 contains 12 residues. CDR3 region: CASQQGAREQYF. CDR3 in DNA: TGTGCCAGTCAACAGGGGGCTCGAGAGCAGTACTTC. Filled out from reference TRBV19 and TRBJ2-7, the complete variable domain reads DGGITQSPKYLFRKEGQNVTLSCEQNLNHDAMYWYRQDPGQGLRLIYYSQIVNDFQKGDIAEGYSVSREKKESFPLTVTSAQKNPTAFYLCASQQGAREQYFGPGTRLTVT.

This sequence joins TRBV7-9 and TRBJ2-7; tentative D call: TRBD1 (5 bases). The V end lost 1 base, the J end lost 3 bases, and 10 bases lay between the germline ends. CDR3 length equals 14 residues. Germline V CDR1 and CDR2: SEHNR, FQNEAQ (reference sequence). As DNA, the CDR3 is TGTGCCAGCAGCTTAGTGATAGGGGACTACGAGCAGTACTTC. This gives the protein CASSLVIGDYEQYF.

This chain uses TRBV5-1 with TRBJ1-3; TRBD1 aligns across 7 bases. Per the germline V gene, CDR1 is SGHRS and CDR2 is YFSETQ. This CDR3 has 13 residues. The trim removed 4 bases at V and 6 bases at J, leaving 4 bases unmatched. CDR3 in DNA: TGCGCCAGCAGCCCAGACAGGGCAAACACCATATATTTT. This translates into CASSPDRANTIYF.

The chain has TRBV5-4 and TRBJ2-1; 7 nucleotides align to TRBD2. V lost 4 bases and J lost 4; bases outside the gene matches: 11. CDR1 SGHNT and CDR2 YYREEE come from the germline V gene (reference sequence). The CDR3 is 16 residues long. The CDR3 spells CASSPAGGRAYNEQFF. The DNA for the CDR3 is TGTGCCAGCAGCCCGGCGGGCGGGAGAGCTTACAATGAGCAGTTCTTC.

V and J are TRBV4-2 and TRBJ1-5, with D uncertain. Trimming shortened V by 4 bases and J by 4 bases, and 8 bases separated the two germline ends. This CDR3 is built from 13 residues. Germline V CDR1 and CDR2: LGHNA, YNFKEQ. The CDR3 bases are TGTGCCAGCAGCCTCGGGCCAAATCAGCCCCAGCATTTT. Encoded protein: CASSLGPNQPQHF.

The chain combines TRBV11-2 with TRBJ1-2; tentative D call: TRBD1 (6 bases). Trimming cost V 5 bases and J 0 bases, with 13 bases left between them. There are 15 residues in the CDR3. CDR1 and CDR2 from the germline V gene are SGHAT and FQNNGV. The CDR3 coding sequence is TGTGCCAGCAGCCCGTGGGGGGGCTCTAACTATGGCTACACCTTC. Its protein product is CASSPWGGSNYGYTF.

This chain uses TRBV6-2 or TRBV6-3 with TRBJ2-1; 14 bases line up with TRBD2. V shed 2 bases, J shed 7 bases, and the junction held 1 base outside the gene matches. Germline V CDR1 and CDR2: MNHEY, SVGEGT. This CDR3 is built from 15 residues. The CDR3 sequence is CASSYRLAGGNEQFF. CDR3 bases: TGTGCCAGCAGTTACCGACTAGCGGGGGGGAATGAGCAGTTCTTC.

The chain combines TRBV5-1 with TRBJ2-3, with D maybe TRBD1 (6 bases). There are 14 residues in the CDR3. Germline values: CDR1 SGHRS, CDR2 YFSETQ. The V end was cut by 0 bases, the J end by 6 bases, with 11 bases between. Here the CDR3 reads CASSLATGFDTQYF. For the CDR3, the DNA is TGCGCCAGCAGCTTGGCCACAGGGTTCGATACGCAGTATTTT.

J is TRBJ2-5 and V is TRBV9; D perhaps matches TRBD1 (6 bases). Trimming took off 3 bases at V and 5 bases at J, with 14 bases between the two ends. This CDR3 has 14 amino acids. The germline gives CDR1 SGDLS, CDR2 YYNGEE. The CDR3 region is CASSEQGTSETQYF. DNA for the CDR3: TGTGCCAGCAGCGAACAGGGTACGAGCGAGACCCAGTACTTC.

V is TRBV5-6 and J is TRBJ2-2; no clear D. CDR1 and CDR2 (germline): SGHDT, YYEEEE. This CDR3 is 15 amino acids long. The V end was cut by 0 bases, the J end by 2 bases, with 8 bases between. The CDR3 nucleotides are TGTGCCAGCAGCTTGGTCCGTTATAACACCGGGGAGCTGTTTTTT. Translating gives CASSLVRYNTGELFF.

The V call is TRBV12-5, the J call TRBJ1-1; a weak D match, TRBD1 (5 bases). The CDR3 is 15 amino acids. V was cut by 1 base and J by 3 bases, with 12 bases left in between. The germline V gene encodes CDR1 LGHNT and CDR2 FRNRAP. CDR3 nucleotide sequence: TGTGCTAGTGGTTTGGGGCAGGGAGCTCACACTGAAGCTTTCTTT. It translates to CASGLGQGAHTEAFF. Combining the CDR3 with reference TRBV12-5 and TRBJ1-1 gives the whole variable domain DARVTQTPRHKVTEMGQEVTMRCQPILGHNTVFWYRQTMMQGLELLAYFRNRAPLDDSGMPKDRFSAEMPDATLATLKIQPSEPRDSAVYFCASGLGQGAHTEAFFGQGTRLTVV.

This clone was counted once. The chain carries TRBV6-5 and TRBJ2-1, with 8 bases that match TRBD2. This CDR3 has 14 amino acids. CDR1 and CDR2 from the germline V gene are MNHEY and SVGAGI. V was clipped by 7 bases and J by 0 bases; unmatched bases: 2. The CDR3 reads CASKSGSSYNEQFF. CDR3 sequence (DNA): TGTGCCAGCAAGAGCGGGAGCTCCTACAATGAGCAGTTCTTC.

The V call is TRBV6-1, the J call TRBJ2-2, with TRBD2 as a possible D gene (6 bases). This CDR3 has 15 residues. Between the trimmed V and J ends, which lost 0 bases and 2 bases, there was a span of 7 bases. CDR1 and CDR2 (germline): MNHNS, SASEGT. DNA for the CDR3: TGTGCCAGCAGTGAAGCGGGACTCAACACCGGGGAGCTGTTTTTT. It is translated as CASSEAGLNTGELFF.

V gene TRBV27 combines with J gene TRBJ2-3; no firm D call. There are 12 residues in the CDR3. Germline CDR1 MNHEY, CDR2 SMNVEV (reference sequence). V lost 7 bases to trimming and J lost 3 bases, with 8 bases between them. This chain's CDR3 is CASKGGTDTQYF. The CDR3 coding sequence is TGTGCCAGCAAGGGCGGAACAGATACGCAGTATTTT.

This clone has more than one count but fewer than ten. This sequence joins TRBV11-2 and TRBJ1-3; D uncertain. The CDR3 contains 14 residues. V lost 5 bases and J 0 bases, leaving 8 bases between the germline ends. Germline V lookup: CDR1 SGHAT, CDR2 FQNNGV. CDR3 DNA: TGTGCCAGCAGCGTGGACCTCTCTGGAAACACCATATATTTT. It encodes CASSVDLSGNTIYF.

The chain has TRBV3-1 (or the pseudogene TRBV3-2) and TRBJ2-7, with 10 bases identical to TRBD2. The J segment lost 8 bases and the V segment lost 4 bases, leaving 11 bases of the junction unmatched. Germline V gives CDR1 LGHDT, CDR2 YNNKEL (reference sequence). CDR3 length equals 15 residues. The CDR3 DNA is TGTGCCAGCAGCCTCTCGGCGGCTAGCGGGAGCCAGCAGTACTTC. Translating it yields CASSLSAASGSQQYF.